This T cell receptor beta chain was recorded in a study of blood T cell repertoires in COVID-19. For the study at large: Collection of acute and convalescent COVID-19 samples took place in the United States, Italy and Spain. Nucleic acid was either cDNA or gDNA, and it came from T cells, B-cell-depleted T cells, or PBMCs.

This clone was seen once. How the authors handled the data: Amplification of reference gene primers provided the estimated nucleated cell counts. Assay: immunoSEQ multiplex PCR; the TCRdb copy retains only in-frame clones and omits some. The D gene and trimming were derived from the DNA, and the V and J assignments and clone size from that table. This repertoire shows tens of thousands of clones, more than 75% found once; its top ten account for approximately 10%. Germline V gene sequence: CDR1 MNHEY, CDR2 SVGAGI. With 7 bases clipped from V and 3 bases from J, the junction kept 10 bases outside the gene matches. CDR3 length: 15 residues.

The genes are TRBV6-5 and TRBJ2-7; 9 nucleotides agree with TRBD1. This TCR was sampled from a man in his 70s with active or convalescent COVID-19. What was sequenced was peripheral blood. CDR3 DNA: TGTGCCAGCAACAGACCGGGACAGGGCGTCTACGAGCAGTACTTC. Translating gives CASNRPGQGVYEQYF.